This is a list of T cell receptor beta chains from one sample in a study of blood T cell repertoires in COVID-19. Repertoires were generated with immunoSEQ multiplex PCR, while TCRdb's copy carries only in-frame clones and drops some. This table has around 200,000 clones, around nine tenths appearing once. The specimen sequenced was peripheral blood. The receptors originated from a man aged 60 to 75 who had recovered from COVID-19. Each CDR3 is given with its conserved first and last residue. Each record gives: J gene, D gene, V gene, clone size, CDR3 protein, CDR3 DNA. A D gene is named only where the DNA matches it firmly. Expanded clones are given a class, and other clones once, few, many or no size at all.

TRBJ2-5 TRBD2 TRBV7-8 once CASSRTSGVGETQYF TGTGCCAGCAGCCGGACTAGCGGGGTGGGAGAGACCCAGTACTTC
TRBJ2-5 TRBD2 TRBV5-4 - CASSLGGGGPNLGTQYF TGTGCCAGCAGCTTGGGGGGCGGGGGACCTAACTTGGGGACCCAGTACTTC
TRBJ1-6 TRBD1 TRBV9 - CASSQGAGNSPLHF TGTGCCAGCAGTCAGGGGGCTGGTAATTCACCCCTCCACTTT
TRBJ2-2 TRBD1 TRBV28 once CASTLRRGTTGELFF TGTGCCAGCACCCTCCGCAGGGGGACCACCGGGGAGCTGTTTTTT
TRBJ1-6 - TRBV28 - CASSLGGTYNSPLHF TGTGCCAGCAGTTTAGGAGGGACCTATAATTCACCCCTCCACTTT
TRBJ1-5 - TRBV6-2/TRBV6-3 - CASSYLGGYSNQPQHF TGTGCCAGCAGTTACCTAGGAGGGTATAGCAATCAGCCCCAGCATTTT
TRBJ2-5 TRBD2 TRBV3-1/TRBV3-2 few CASSQDGLAGTETQYF TGTGCCAGCAGCCAAGATGGACTAGCGGGGACAGAGACCCAGTACTTC
TRBJ2-7 TRBD2 TRBV28 - CASGGSGGYEQYF TGTGCCAGCGGGGGCAGCGGGGGGTACGAGCAGTACTTC
TRBJ1-2 TRBD1 TRBV4-3 - CASSPGQGADGYTF TGCGCCAGCAGCCCTGGACAGGGGGCCGATGGCTACACCTTC
TRBJ2-5 - TRBV3-1/TRBV3-2 - CASSQDRRQTQYF TGTGCCAGCAGCCAAGATCGGAGGCAGACCCAGTACTTC
TRBJ1-1 - TRBV12-3/TRBV12-4 - CASSREPNTEAFF TGTGCCAGCAGCCGAGAACCAAACACTGAAGCTTTCTTT
TRBJ2-3 TRBD2 TRBV9 once CASSVGFGRAVDTQYF TGTGCCAGCAGCGTAGGGTTCGGGAGGGCCGTGGATACGCAGTATTTT
TRBJ2-7 - TRBV28 once CASSFSGTAYEQYF TGTGCCAGCAGTTTCTCAGGCACCGCCTACGAGCAGTACTTC
TRBJ1-6 - TRBV10-3 - CAISESRTGQWSPLHF TGTGCCATCAGTGAGTCCCGGACGGGACAATGGTCACCCCTCCACTTT
TRBJ2-7 TRBD2 TRBV7-2 - CASSVLAGAIWEQYF TGTGCCAGCAGCGTTCTAGCGGGTGCCATCTGGGAGCAGTACTTC
TRBJ1-6 - TRBV28 - CASSLPQGGVLGAPLHF TGTGCCAGCAGTTTACCACAGGGTGGGGTTTTGGGGGCACCCCTCCACTTT
TRBJ2-3 TRBD2 TRBV5-1 - CASSSASGGGTQYF TGCGCCAGCAGCTCGGCTAGCGGGGGCGGTACGCAGTATTTT
TRBJ2-5 TRBD1 TRBV7-9 - CASSPPGQGFETQYF TGTGCCAGCAGCCCCCCGGGACAGGGTTTCGAGACCCAGTACTTC
TRBJ2-7 - TRBV6-5 - CASSYSAPGLGYEQYF TGTGCCAGCAGTTACTCGGCCCCAGGGCTGGGGTACGAGCAGTACTTC
TRBJ1-5 TRBD1 TRBV5-8 - CASSLWGQGHSNQPQHF TGTGCCAGCAGCTTGTGGGGACAGGGGCATAGCAATCAGCCCCAGCATTTT
TRBJ2-5 - TRBV29-1 - CSVRFYPETQYF TGCAGCGTTCGTTTCTATCCAGAGACCCAGTACTTC
TRBJ2-3 - TRBV25-1 - CASRLTAGDTDTQYF TGTGCCAGCAGGTTGACTGCAGGGGACACAGATACGCAGTATTTT